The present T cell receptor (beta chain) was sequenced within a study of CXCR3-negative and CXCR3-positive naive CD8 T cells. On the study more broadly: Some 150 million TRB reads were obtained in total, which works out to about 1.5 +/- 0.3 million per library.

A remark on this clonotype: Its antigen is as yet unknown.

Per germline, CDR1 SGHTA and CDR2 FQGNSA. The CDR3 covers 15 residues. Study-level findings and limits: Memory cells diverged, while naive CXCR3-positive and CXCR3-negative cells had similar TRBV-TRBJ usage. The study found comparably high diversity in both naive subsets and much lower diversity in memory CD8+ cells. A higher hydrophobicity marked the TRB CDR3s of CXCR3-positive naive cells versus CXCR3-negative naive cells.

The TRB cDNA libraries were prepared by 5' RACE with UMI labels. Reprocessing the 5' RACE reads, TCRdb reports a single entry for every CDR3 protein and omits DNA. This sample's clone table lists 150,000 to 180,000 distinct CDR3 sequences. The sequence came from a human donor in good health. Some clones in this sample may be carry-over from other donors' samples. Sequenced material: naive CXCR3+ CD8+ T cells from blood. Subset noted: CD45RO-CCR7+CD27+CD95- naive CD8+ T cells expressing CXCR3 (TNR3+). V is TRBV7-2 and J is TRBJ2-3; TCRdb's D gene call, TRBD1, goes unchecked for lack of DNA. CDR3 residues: CATTSGGTLTDTQYF.